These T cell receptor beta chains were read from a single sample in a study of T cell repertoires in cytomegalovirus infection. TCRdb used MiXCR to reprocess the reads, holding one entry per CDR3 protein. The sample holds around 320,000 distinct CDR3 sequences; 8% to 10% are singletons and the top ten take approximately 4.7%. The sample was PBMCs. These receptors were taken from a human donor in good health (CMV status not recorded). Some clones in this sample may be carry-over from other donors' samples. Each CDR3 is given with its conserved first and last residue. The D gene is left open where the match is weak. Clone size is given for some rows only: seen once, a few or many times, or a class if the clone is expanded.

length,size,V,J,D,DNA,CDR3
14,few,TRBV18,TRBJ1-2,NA,TGTGCCAGCTCACCGGGAACGTCTGGAGGTGGCTACACCTTC,CASSPGTSGGGYTF
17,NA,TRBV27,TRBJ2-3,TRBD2,TGTGCCAGCAGTAGAGGAAGTAGCGGGGGGCTCACAGATACGCAGTATTTT,CASSRGSSGGLTDTQYF
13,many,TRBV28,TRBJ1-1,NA,TGTGCCAGCAGTTACAGGGTGAGGACTGAAGCTTTCTTT,CASSYRVRTEAFF
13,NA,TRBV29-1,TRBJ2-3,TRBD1,TGCAGCGCCATACAGGGGGCCACAGATACGCAGTATTTT,CSAIQGATDTQYF
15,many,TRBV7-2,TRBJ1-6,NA,TGTGCCAGCAGCTTCAAGGGGTCCTATAATTCACCCCTCCACTTT,CASSFKGSYNSPLHF
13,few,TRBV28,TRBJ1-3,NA,TGTGCCAGCAGCGCCGGGACCCAAACTACCATATATTTT,CASSAGTQTTIYF
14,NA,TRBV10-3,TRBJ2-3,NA,TGTGCCATCAGTGTGAATAGCCTGGCAGATACGCAGTATTTT,CAISVNSLADTQYF
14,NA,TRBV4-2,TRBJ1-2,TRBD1,TGTGCCAGCAGCCAAGGGGGACAGCTCTATGGCTACACCTTC,CASSQGGQLYGYTF
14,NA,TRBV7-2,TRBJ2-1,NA,TGTGCCAGCAGCTTAGCGGGGTACAACAATGAGCAGTTCTTC,CASSLAGYNNEQFF
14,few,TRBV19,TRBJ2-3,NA,TGTGCCACGCGGCAGAGGGGCCTGGTAGATACGCAGTATTTT,CATRQRGLVDTQYF
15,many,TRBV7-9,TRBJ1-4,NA,TGTGCCAGCAGCTCAACAGTGGACGGGGACGAAAAACTGTTTTTT,CASSSTVDGDEKLFF
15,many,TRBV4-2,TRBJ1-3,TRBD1,TGTGCCAGCAGCCTTTCGGGACAGACTGGAAACACCATATATTTT,CASSLSGQTGNTIYF
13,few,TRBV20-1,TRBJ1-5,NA,TGCAGTGCGAGACCGGGCCACAATCAGCCCCAGCATTTT,CSARPGHNQPQHF
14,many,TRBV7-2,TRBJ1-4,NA,TGTGCCAGCAGGTTGACAGGAGTGAATGAAAAACTGTTTTTT,CASRLTGVNEKLFF
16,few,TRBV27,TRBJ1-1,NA,TGTGCCAGCAGTCGAGGGACAAGTATCACGAACACTGAAGCTTTCTTT,CASSRGTSITNTEAFF
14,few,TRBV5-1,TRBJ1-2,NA,TGCGCCAGCAGCTTGGCTATTGGGAAAGGTGGCTACACCTTC,CASSLAIGKGGYTF
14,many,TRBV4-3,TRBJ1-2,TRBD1,TGCGCCAGCAGCCAAGCCAGGGGGCCGGGGGGCTACACCTTC,CASSQARGPGGYTF
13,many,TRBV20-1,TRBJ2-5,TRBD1,TGCAGTGCCCCGGGGACAGGGGCCGGGACCCAGTACTTC,CSAPGTGAGTQYF
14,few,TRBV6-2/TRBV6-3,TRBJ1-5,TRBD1,TGTGCCAGCAGGGGACAGGGGGCGAATCAGCCCCAGCATTTT,CASRGQGANQPQHF
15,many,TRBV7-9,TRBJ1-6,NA,TGTGCCAGCAGCCACGAGAGCTCCTATAATTCACCCCTCCACTTT,CASSHESSYNSPLHF
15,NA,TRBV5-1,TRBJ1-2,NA,TGCGCCAGCAGCCGGCCCCCTCGGGGAGAAAGTGGCTACACCTTC,CASSRPPRGESGYTF
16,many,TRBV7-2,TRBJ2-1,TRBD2,TGTGCCAGCAGCTTATGGGCGGGGGAAGCCTACAATGAGCAGTTCTTC,CASSLWAGEAYNEQFF
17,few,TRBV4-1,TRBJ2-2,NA,TGCGCCAGCAGCCAAAAGGGGCCAGGGTCGAACACCGGGGAGCTGTTTTTT,CASSQKGPGSNTGELFF
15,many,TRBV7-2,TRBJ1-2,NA,TGTGCCAGCAGCTCCACCAGGGGACTTAACTATGGCTACACCTTC,CASSSTRGLNYGYTF
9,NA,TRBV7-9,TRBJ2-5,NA,TGTTCCCCGGGCGAGACCCAGTACTTC,CSPGETQYF
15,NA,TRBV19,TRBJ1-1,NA,TGTGCCAGTAGTATTCCGGGCCAAACGAACACTGAAGCTTTCTTT,CASSIPGQTNTEAFF
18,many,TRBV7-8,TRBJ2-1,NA,TGTGCCAGCAGCCCCTCGGAGGATGGGTGGAATAGGTACAATGAGCAGTTCTTC,CASSPSEDGWNRYNEQFF
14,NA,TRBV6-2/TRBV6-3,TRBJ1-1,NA,TGTGCCAGCACCCCCAGCGTAAAGAACACTGAAGCTTTCTTT,CASTPSVKNTEAFF
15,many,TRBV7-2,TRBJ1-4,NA,TGTGCCAGCAGCTTAGCGTCAGGGCAGAATGAAAAACTGTTTTTT,CASSLASGQNEKLFF
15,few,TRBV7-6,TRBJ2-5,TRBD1,TGTGCCAGCAGCGGCCCACAGGGGGCCGGGGAGACCCAGTACTTC,CASSGPQGAGETQYF
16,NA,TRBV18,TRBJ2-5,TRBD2,TGTGCCAGCTCAACCTCTAGCGGGAGGTTCCAAGAGACCCAGTACTTC,CASSTSSGRFQETQYF
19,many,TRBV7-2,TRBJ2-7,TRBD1,TGTGCCAGCAGCTTTTCGCCCACTTCAACAGGGGGCAGTACCTACGAGCAGTACTTC,CASSFSPTSTGGSTYEQYF
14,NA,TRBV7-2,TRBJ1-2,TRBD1,TGTGCCAGCAGCCCGGACAGGGCGTCTAATGGCTACACCTTC,CASSPDRASNGYTF
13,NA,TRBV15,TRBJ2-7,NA,TGTGTCACCAGCAGAGATGGAGACAGCGAGCAGTACTTC,CVTSRDGDSEQYF
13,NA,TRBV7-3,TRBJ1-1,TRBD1,TGTGCCAGCAGCTCTCAACAGGGGAGGGAAGCTTTCTTT,CASSSQQGREAFF
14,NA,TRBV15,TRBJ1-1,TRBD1,TGTGCCACCAGCAGAGGGGGGACAGGGGCTGAAGCTTTCTTT,CATSRGGTGAEAFF
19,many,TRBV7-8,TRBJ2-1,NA,TGTGCCAGCAGCTCTATAGGGGCCCAGGGGCGCTTGGGTATGAATGAGCAGTTCTTC,CASSSIGAQGRLGMNEQFF
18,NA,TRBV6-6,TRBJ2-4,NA,TGTGCCAGCAATCTTGATTTCAATCCGGGGGCGATCAAAAACATTCAGTACTTC,CASNLDFNPGAIKNIQYF
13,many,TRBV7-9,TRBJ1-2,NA,TGTGCCAGCAGCTTGGAGTCTCTCCTTGGCTACACCTTC,CASSLESLLGYTF
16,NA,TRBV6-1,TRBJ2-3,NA,TGTGCCAGCAGTGAAGCCGTCGGCGGGTTCACAGATACGCAGTATTTT,CASSEAVGGFTDTQYF
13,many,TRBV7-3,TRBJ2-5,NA,TGTGCCAGCAGCTTATTAGGGGAAGAGACCCAGTACTTC,CASSLLGEETQYF
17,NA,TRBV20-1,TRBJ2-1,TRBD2,TGCAGTGCTAGAGATAGGCTACTAGCGGGGGGGCATAATGAGCAGTTCTTC,CSARDRLLAGGHNEQFF
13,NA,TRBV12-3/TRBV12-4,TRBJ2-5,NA,TGTGCCAGCAGTACAGGCTTCTGGGAGACCCAGTACTTC,CASSTGFWETQYF
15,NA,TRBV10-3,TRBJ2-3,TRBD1,TGTGCCATCAGTAGACAGGGGTTATTCACAGATACGCAGTATTTT,CAISRQGLFTDTQYF
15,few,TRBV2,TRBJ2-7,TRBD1,TGTGCCAGCAGTTCCTCGGACAGGGGGCTTTGGGAGCAGTACTTC,CASSSSDRGLWEQYF
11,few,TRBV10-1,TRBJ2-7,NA,TGCGCCAGCAGTGCTGAAGGGGAGCAGTACTTC,CASSAEGEQYF
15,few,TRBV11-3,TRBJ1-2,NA,TGTGCCAGCAGCCCGGAAGCGGGACACAAGAATGGCTACACCTTC,CASSPEAGHKNGYTF
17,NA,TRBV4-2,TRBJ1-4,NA,TGTGCCAGCAGCCAAGGGGCCCTTAGTACAACTAATGAAAAACTGTTTTTT,CASSQGALSTTNEKLFF
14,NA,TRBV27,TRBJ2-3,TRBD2,TGTGCCAGCAGTTTATGGAGCGGGGGGGATACGCAGTATTTT,CASSLWSGGDTQYF
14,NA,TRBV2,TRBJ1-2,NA,TGTGCCAGCAGTGAAGAAAGGAGAAACTATGGCTACACCTTC,CASSEERRNYGYTF
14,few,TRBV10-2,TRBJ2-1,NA,TGCGCCAGCAGTGTGGGACTGAGATACAATGAGCAGTTCTTC,CASSVGLRYNEQFF
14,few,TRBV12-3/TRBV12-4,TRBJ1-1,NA,TGTGCCAGCAGTTTATGGCCAGTGAACACTGAAGCTTTCTTT,CASSLWPVNTEAFF
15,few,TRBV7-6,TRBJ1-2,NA,TGTGCCAGCAGCTTAGCGCCGAGTCAGGGCTCTGGCTACACCTTC,CASSLAPSQGSGYTF
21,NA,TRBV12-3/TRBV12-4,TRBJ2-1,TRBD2,TGTGCCAGCAGTTTCAGCCCCGGGACTAGCGGGCCTGGACGGACTTACAATGAGCAGTTCTTC,CASSFSPGTSGPGRTYNEQFF
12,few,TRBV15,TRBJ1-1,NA,TGTGCCACCAGCAGAGCGACCGGTGAAGCTTTCTTT,CATSRATGEAFF
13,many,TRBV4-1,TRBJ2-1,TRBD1,TGCGCCAGCAGCCTCGGGGACAGGAATGAGCAGTTCTTC,CASSLGDRNEQFF
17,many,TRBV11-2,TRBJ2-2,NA,TGTGCCAGCAGCTCGGACCGGGCCTCGGTCCACACCGGGGAGCTGTTTTTT,CASSSDRASVHTGELFF
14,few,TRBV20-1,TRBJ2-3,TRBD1,TGCATCATGACAGGGGGCGGCGGCACAGATACGCAGTATTTT,CIMTGGGGTDTQYF
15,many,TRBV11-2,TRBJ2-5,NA,TGTGCCAGCAGCTTAGTGAACGTAGGGTTGGAGACCCAGTACTTC,CASSLVNVGLETQYF
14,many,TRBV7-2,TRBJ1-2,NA,TGTGCCAGCAGCTTAGCATACAGGGCGGCCGGCTACACCTTC,CASSLAYRAAGYTF